This T cell receptor (beta chain) was profiled in a study of PD-1 blockade in classical Hodgkin lymphoma. As for the study in general: Nivolumab dosing for patients was 3 mg/kg, administered intravenously every 2 weeks. Study findings and constraints: Complete responders' baseline diversity resembled that of newly diagnosed patients. Diversity in CD4+ TCRs, unlike that measured in CD8+ TCRs, had risen significantly by C4D1.

A word on this clone: Antigen unknown.

Time point noted: cycle 4 day 1 (C4D1), after 6 weeks of nivolumab. Each patient experienced a relapse that followed autologous stem cell transplantation, and brentuximab vedotin exposure varied. Complete response, partial response or progressive disease was each patient's best response. Using immunoSEQ multiplex PCR, the repertoire was profiled, and TCRdb retains in-frame clones only, with some absent. The sample carries tens of thousands of clones, about 70% recorded once. Germline-derived CDR1 and CDR2 are SGHTA and FQGNSA. The CDR3 spans 13 residues. Trimming stripped 2 bases from V and 6 bases from J, with 8 bases between.

This chain uses TRBV7-2 with TRBJ1-5, with D hard to call. The specimen was peripheral blood mononuclear cells (PBMCs), collected before the fourth cycle of nivolumab. The TCR originated in a human donor with classical Hodgkin lymphoma. CDR3 protein: CASSLNSVQPQHF. In nucleotides, the CDR3 is TGTGCCAGCAGCTTAAATTCAGTTCAGCCCCAGCATTTT.